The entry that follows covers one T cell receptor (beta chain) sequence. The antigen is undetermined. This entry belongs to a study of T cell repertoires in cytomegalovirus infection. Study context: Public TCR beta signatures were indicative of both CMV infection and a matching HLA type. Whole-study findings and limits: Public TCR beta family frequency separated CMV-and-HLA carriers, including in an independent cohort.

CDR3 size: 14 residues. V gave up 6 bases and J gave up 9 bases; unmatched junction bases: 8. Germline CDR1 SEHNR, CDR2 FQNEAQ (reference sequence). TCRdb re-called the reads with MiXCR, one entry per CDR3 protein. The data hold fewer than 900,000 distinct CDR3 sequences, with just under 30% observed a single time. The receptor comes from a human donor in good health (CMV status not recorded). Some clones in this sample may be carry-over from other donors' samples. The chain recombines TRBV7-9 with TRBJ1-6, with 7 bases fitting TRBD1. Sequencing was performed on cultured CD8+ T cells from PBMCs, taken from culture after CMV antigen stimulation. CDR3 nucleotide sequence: TGTGCCAGCAGACACCCAGGGGGAGGTTCACCCCTCCACTTT. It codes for CASRHPGGGSPLHF.